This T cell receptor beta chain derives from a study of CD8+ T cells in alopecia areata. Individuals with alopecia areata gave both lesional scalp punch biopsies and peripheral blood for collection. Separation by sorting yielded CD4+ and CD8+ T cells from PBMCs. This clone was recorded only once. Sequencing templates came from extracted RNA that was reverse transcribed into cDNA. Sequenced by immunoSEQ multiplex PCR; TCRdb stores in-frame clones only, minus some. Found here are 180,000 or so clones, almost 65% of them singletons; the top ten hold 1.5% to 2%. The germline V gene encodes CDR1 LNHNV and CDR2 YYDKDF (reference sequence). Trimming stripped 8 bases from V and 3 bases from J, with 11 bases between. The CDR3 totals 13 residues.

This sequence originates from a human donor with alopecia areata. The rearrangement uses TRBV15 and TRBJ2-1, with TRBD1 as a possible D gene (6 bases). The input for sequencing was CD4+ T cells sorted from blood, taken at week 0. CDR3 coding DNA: TGTGCCACCGGCGGACAGTACTACAATGAGCAGTTCTTC. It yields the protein CATGGQYYNEQFF.